The 14 T cell receptor beta chains listed next were all sequenced from one sample in a study of blood T cells in healthy people across ages (dated by TCRdb to about 2015). The library was generated by 5' RACE. For sequencing, an Illumina HiSeq 2500 was employed. The second PCR ran for about 7 to 11 cycles and used a J-beta primer mix along with a sample-barcoded 5' primer. Clones were called with MiXCR by TCRdb after fastp trimmed the public reads at Q25, and only in-frame beta chains were retained. Entries are consolidated by CDR3 protein sequence, retaining the most common genes and DNA. The sample profile shows 750,000 to 950,000 distinct CDR3 sequences; around 29% of them were found once. 10% of the sample goes to the ten largest clones. The sample was also reused in another study, on T cells of mothers and their children.

Sequencing was done on a sample of blood. These receptors all stem from a woman in her thirties or forties in good health.

The chain has TRBV11-2 and TRBJ1-4; no definite D call. Per germline, CDR1 SGHAT and CDR2 FQNNGV. V was clipped by 7 bases and J by 8 bases, with 14 bases between them. This CDR3 is built from 13 residues. The CDR3 bases are TGTGCCAGCAACTTCTCCGACGGGGAAAAACTGTTTTTT. This encodes CASNFSDGEKLFF.

This clonotype was counted between two and nine times. The chain employs TRBV12-3 or TRBV12-4 and TRBJ2-3; 8 bases line up with TRBD2. The CDR3 is 15 amino acids. Trimming took 5 bases from V and 3 from J; bases not matched to a gene: 7. This CDR3 is CASSNGGARTDTQYF. As DNA, the CDR3 is TGTGCCAGCAGTAACGGGGGGGCCAGGACAGATACGCAGTATTTT.

As for this clonotype: The junction and the germline gene differ at one end; a read error may be behind it. The V call is TRBV5-1, the J call TRBJ2-7, with D hard to call. CDR3 length: 14 amino acids. Germline V gene lookup returns CDR1 SGHRS and CDR2 YFSETQ. The CDR3 region has the DNA TGCGCCAGCGGCTTGTCAGGAGTCTCCTACGAGCAGTACTTC. It specifies CASGLSGVSYEQYF. Using reference TRBV5-1 and TRBJ2-7 for the parts outside the CDR3, the full variable domain is KAGVTQTPRYLIKTRGQQVTLSCSPISGHRSVSWYQQTPGQGLQFLFEYFSETQRNKGNFPGRFSGRQFSNSRSEMNVSTLELGDSALYLCASGLSGVSYEQYFGPGTRLTVT.

The CDR3 coding sequence is TGCAGTGCTAGTGTGGTAACAGAAAGCAATCAGCCCCAGCATTTT. Its protein is CSASVVTESNQPQHF. This chain connects TRBV20-1 to TRBJ1-5; D not resolved. This CDR3 spans 15 amino acids. Germline V lookup: CDR1 DFQATT, CDR2 SNEGSKA (reference sequence). The V gene lost 3 bases and the J gene lost 1 base, with 13 bases spanning the gap.

This clonotype showed up just a few times. A read error may be the cause here, since a much bigger clone is one base away. CDR3 in amino acids: CASSATRSSYEQYF. The CDR3 coding sequence is TGTGCCAGCAGCGCGACAAGGAGCTCCTACGAGCAGTACTTC. The chain joins TRBV9 to TRBJ2-7; unclear D gene. V was clipped by 3 bases and J by 0 bases, with 10 bases between them. The V gene's germline CDR1 is SGDLS and CDR2 YYNGEE. CDR3 length: 14 amino acids.

There are a few counts of this clonotype. The rearrangement links TRBV3-1 to TRBJ1-5, with 9 nucleotides matching TRBD1. This CDR3 is built from 18 residues. Trimming removed 3 bases from V and 0 bases from J; junction bases left unmatched: 9. The V gene's germline CDR1 is LGHDT and CDR2 YNNKEL (reference sequence). The CDR3 here is CASSHTRDRAHSNQPQHF. CDR3 sequence (DNA): TGTGCCAGCAGCCATACCCGGGACAGGGCACATAGCAATCAGCCCCAGCATTTT.

This clonotype was observed a handful of times. The CDR3 nucleotides read TGCGCCAGCAGCCAAGAAATAGGAAGCTCCTACGAGCAGTACTTC. This codes for CASSQEIGSSYEQYF. The V call is TRBV4-3, the J call TRBJ2-7, with D unclear. Germline CDR1 reads LGHNA; CDR2 reads YSLEER. The CDR3 runs to 15 residues. V lost 0 bases and J 0 bases, leaving 9 bases between the germline ends.

The rearrangement joins TRBV5-5 to TRBJ2-3, with TRBD2 identical over 12 bases. Unmatched junction bases numbered 5, after V lost 4 bases and J lost 5 bases. The CDR3 is 15 amino acids. CDR1 SGHKS and CDR2 YYEKEE come from the germline V gene (reference sequence). CDR3 protein: CASSPRTSGEDTQYF. CDR3 nucleotide sequence: TGTGCCAGCAGCCCCCGGACTAGCGGGGAAGATACGCAGTATTTT.

This clonotype has at least ten counts. This CDR3 reads CSARRSLAAYEQYF. The CDR3 DNA reads TGCAGTGCTAGAAGGAGCTTAGCGGCCTACGAGCAGTACTTC. The chain recombines TRBV20-1 with TRBJ2-7; D possibly corresponds to TRBD2 (6 bases). The V and J ends lost 2 bases and 2 bases respectively, with 13 bases between them. CDR3 length: 14 amino acids. Looked up from germline, CDR1 is DFQATT and CDR2 is SNEGSKA (reference sequence).

This clonotype was seen more than once but under ten times. J is TRBJ1-2 and V is TRBV18; no definite D call. V lost 2 bases and J lost 3, with 4 bases in between. This CDR3 contains 12 residues. Germline loops: CDR1 KGHSH, CDR2 LQKENI. The CDR3 protein is CASSPSDYGYTF. The CDR3 DNA follows: TGTGCCAGCTCACCATCAGACTATGGCTACACCTTC.

The chain recombines TRBV6-2 or TRBV6-3 with TRBJ1-5, with 8 nucleotides matching TRBD1. V lost 4 bases to trimming and J lost 7 bases; unmatched junction nucleotides: 6. CDR1 and CDR2 from the germline V gene are MNHEY and SVGEGT. This CDR3 has 14 residues. The CDR3 protein is CASSWTGMGQPQHF. Written as DNA, the CDR3 is TGTGCCAGCAGTTGGACAGGGATGGGGCAGCCCCAGCATTTT.

The chain uses TRBV7-2 and TRBJ1-5; 9 nucleotides line up with TRBD1. The germline gives CDR1 SGHTA, CDR2 FQGNSA. This CDR3 region has 15 residues. Trimming at V came to 5 bases and at J to 6 bases, leaving 8 bases not matched to a gene. The CDR3 is CASSTQGAVGQPQHF. Written as DNA, the CDR3 is TGTGCCAGCAGCACACAGGGGGCTGTCGGTCAGCCCCAGCATTTT.

As to this clonotype: A read error may be the cause here, since a much bigger clone is one base away. The chain joins TRBV7-2 to TRBJ1-2; the match to TRBD1 covers 8 bases. This CDR3 comprises 14 residues. The germline V gene has CDR1 SGHTA and CDR2 FQGNSA. The CDR3 DNA follows: TGTGCCAGCAGCCGTTACGGGACAGGCTATGGCCACACCTTC. Amino acid sequence: CASSRYGTGYGHTF.

This clonotype was found many times. V gene TRBV20-1 combines with J gene TRBJ2-7, with D uncertain. The CDR3 consists of 12 residues. Germline-derived CDR1 and CDR2 are DFQATT and SNEGSKA (reference sequence). V was pared by 7 bases and J by 2 bases, with 12 bases between. In DNA form, the CDR3 reads TGCAGTGTCAAGGGTTCGACCTACGAGCAGTACTTC. Its protein product is CSVKGSTYEQYF.